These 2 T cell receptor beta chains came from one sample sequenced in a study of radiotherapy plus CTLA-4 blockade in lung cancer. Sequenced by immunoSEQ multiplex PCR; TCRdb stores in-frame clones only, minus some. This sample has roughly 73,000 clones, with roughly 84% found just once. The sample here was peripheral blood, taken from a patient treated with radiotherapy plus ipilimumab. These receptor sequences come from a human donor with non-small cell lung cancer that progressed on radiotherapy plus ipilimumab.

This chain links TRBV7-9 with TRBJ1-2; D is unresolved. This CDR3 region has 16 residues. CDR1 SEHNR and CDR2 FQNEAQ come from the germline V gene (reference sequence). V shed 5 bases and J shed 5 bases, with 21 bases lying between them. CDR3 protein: CASSPLFLRWAYGYTF. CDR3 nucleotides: TGTGCCAGCAGCCCTCTGTTCTTACGTTGGGCGTATGGCTACACCTTC. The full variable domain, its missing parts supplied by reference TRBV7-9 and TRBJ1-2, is DTGVSQNPRHKITKRGQNVTFRCDPISEHNRLYWYRQTLGQGPEFLTYFQNEAQLEKSRLLSDRFSAERPKGSFSTLEIQRTEQGDSAMYLCASSPLFLRWAYGYTFGSGTRLTVV.

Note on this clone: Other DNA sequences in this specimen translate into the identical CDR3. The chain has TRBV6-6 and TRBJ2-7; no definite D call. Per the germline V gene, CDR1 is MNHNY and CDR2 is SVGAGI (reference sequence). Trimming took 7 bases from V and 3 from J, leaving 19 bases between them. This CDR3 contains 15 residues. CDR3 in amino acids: CASTALTLPLYEQYF. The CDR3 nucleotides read TGTGCCAGCACCGCCCTCACCCTGCCCCTCTACGAGCAGTACTTC.